This T cell receptor (beta chain) was documented in a study of T cells in Graves' hyperthyroidism and ophthalmopathy. Points on this clonotype: Antigen specificity is unknown.

Inclusion characteristics of ophthalmopathy patients comprised a Clinical Activity Score of at least 3, a NOSPECS grade of at least 4, and duration under 3 months. Regions amplified from RNA transcripts were the TCR beta CDR3 regions. First-round RT-PCR targeting the TCR CDR3 was performed with the HTBI primer set. From the multiplex PCR reads, TCRdb called clonotypes with MiXCR, one entry per CDR3 protein. This repertoire shows 400,000 to 600,000 distinct CDR3 sequences, 15% to 20% found once; its top ten account for 25% to 30%. Germline V gene lookup returns CDR1 SGHRS and CDR2 YFSETQ. This CDR3 comprises 14 residues. V was trimmed by 6 bases and J by 6 bases, leaving 18 bases between them. Study results and limitations: The model made its ophthalmopathy prediction, and onset followed a median approximately 6.5 months later. Clonotypes that were expanded in thyroid above 0.001 mostly appeared in blood too.

Sequenced: blood. The receptor's source is a woman in her thirties with Graves' ophthalmopathy. The genes are TRBV5-1 and TRBJ2-5; D could derive from TRBD1 or TRBD2 (5 bases each). This CDR3 reads CASTERGLAQTQYF. CDR3 DNA sequence: TGCGCCAGCACCGAGAGGGGCCTAGCCCAGACCCAGTACTTC.